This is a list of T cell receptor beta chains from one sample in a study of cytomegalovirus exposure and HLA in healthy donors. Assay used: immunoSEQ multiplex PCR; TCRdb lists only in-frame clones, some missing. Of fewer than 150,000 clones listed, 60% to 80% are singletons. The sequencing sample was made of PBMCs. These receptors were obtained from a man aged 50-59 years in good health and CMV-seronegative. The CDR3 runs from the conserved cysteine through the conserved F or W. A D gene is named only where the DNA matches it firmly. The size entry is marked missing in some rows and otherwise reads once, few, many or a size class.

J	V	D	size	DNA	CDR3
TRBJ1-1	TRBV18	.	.	TGTGCCAGCTCACCAGGCGACAAAATAGGCACTGAAGCTTTCTTT	CASSPGDKIGTEAFF
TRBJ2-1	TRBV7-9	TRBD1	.	TGTGCCAGCAGCTTCCCCCGGGACAGCGGTGAGCAGTTCTTC	CASSFPRDSGEQFF
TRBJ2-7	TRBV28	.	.	TGTGCCAGCAGTTTCCCGGGGAGTAGATACGAGCAGTACTTC	CASSFPGSRYEQYF
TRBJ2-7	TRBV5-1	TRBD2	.	TGCGCCAGCAGCTTGGTAAGCGGGACTACCTACGAGCAGTACTTC	CASSLVSGTTYEQYF
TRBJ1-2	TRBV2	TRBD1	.	TGTGCCAGCAGTGTTTCAGGGGGAAACTATGGCTACACCTTC	CASSVSGGNYGYTF
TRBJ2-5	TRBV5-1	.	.	TGCGCCAGCAGGGCGGCTAGCTTGGAGACCCAGTACTTC	CASRAASLETQYF
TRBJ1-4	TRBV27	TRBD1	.	TGTGCCAGCAGGATACAGGGGGCCGGTGAAAAACTGTTTTTT	CASRIQGAGEKLFF
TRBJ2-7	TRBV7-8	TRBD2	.	TGTGCCAGCAGCTTAGTTTCACTAGCGGGAGGTAGTTACGAGCAGTACTTC	CASSLVSLAGGSYEQYF
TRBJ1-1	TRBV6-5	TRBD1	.	TGTGCCAGCAGTTCCTGGACAGGGGTAGCTTTCTTT	CASSSWTGVAFF
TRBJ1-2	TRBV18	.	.	TGTGCCAGCTCACCACGCCTCTCAGGGGAAAACTATGGCTACACCTTC	CASSPRLSGENYGYTF
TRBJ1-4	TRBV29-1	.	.	TGCAGCGTTCGTGGGAGGGAAAAACTGTTTTTT	CSVRGREKLFF
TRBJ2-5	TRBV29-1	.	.	TGCAGCGTTCAGAGAGGGAAGGAGACCCAGTACTTC	CSVQRGKETQYF
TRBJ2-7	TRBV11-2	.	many	TGTGCCAGCGGCGGGGAGCACGACGAGCAGTACTTC	CASGGEHDEQYF
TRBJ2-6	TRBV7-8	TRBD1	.	TGTGCCAGCAGCAGACAGGGGCGGGCTGGGGCCAACGTCCTGACTTTC	CASSRQGRAGANVLTF
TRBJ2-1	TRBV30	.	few	TGTGCCTGGACACTAGATTACAATGAGCAGTTCTTC	CAWTLDYNEQFF
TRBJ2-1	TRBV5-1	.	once	TGCGCCAGCAGCTTTCAACAGGGAGATGATGAGCAGTTCTTC	CASSFQQGDDEQFF
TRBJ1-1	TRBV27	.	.	TGTGCCAGCAGTTTATCTTGGGGGGGAACTGAAGCTTTCTTT	CASSLSWGGTEAFF
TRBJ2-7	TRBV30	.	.	TGTGCCTGGAGTCAGGGCGGGGCCTACGAGCAGTACTTC	CAWSQGGAYEQYF
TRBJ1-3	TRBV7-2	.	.	TGTGCCAGCAGCCCTCAGGGCAGCTCTGGAAACACCATATATTTT	CASSPQGSSGNTIYF
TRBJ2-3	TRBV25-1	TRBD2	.	TGTGCCAGTCGCTCGGTAGCGGGGGGACGGGGAGATACGCAGTATTTT	CASRSVAGGRGDTQYF
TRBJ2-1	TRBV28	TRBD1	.	TGTGCCAGCAGCACCGGGACAGCGAATGAGCAGTTCTTC	CASSTGTANEQFF
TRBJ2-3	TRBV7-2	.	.	TGTGCCAGCAGCCCCCGAGGTACAGATACGCAGTATTTT	CASSPRGTDTQYF
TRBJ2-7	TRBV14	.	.	TGTGCCAGCAGCCAGGGCCTGCAAGGCGAGCAGTACTTC	CASSQGLQGEQYF
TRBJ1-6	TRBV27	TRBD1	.	TGTGCCAGCAGTTTGACAGGGGTAGGGAATTCACCCCTCCACTTT	CASSLTGVGNSPLHF
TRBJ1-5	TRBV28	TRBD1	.	TGTGCCAGCAGCCGGGACAGGGTTCAGCCCCAGCATTTT	CASSRDRVQPQHF
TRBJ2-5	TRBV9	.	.	TGTGCCAGCAGCGTAGGGGGGGTCCAAGAGACCCAGTACTTC	CASSVGGVQETQYF
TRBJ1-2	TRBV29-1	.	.	TGCAGCGTTGTGGGCAGGCCGCCGACTAACTATGGCTACACCTTC	CSVVGRPPTNYGYTF
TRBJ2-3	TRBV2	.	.	TGTGCCAGCAAGGTGCTAGCGTCTAGCACAGATACGCAGTATTTT	CASKVLASSTDTQYF
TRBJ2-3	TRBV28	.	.	TGTGCCAGCAGTAGCCGGAGAGATACGCAGTATTTT	CASSSRRDTQYF
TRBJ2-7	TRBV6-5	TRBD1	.	TGTGCCAGCCATTCCGGACAGGCCTTCTCCTACGAGCAGTACTTC	CASHSGQAFSYEQYF
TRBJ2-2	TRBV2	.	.	TGTGCCAGCACCTTGGAAGGGAGAGTGGCCGGGGAGCTGTTTTTT	CASTLEGRVAGELFF
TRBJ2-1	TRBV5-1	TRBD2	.	TGCGCCAGCAGCGTTGTGGGGGGTGGGGCAGCGGGAGCTTACAATGAGCAGTTCTTC	CASSVVGGGAAGAYNEQFF
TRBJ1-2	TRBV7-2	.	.	TGTGCCAGCAGCTCCCGACGGGGTAGCGGCGGCTACACCTTC	CASSSRRGSGGYTF
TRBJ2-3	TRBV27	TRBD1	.	TGTGCCAGCAGTTTGACAGGGGCGCCAACAGATACGCAGTATTTT	CASSLTGAPTDTQYF
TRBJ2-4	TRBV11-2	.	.	TGTGCCAGCAGCCTATTCCCCGCCCAGGGATCAGCCAAAAACATTCAGTACTTC	CASSLFPAQGSAKNIQYF
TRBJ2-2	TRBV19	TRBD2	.	TGTGCCAGTAGTTACAACCCGACTAGCGGGAGGTTGGGGAACACCGGGGAGCTGTTTTTT	CASSYNPTSGRLGNTGELFF
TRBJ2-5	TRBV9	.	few	TGTGCCAGCAGCGTAGAAATGAACCGGGGGACCCAGTACTTC	CASSVEMNRGTQYF